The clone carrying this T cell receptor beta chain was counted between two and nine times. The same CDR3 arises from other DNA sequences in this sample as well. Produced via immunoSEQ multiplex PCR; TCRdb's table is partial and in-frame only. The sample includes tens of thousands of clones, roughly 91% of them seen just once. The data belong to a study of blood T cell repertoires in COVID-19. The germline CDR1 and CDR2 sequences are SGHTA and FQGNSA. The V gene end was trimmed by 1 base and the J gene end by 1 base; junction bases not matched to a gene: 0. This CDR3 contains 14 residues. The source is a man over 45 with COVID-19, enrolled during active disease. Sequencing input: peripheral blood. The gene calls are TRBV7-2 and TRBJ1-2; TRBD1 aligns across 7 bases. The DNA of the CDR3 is TGTGCCAGCAGCTTAGGACAGGGTAACTATGGCTACACCTTC. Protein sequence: CASSLGQGNYGYTF. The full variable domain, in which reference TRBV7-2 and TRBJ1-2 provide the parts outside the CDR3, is GAGVSQSPSNKVTEKGKDVELRCDPISGHTALYWYRQSLGQGLEFLIYFQGNSAPDKSGLPSDRFSAERTGGSVSTLTIQRTQQEDSAVYLCASSLGQGNYGYTFGSGTRLTVV.